This T cell receptor beta chain derives from a study of cytomegalovirus exposure and HLA in healthy donors. At the level of the study: Earlier sequencing of 200 million or so T cells yielded roughly 120 million unique TCR beta sequences.

Amplification used 60 Vbeta primers and 13 Jbeta primers. TCRdb's table, derived via immunoSEQ multiplex PCR, lists solely in-frame clones and lacks some. The table lists more than 65,000 clones, more than 75% of them singletons. About this clone: Its antigen is still unknown.

Regarding the study as a whole: Analyses of presence and absence presupposed an approximately uniform sequencing depth across donors. Follow-up analysis later connected one missense variant in DCLRE1C with trimming of TCR beta V- and J-genes.

The sequenced sample consisted of PBMCs. The TCR comes from a man aged 18 to 29 in good health and CMV-seronegative.

The CDR3 DNA reads TGTGCCAGCAATCACCAAGCGGGGAGCTCCTACGAGCAGTACTTC. Translated, it gives CASNHQAGSSYEQYF. The rearrangement joins TRBV5-6 to TRBJ2-7; 7 positions match TRBD2. V trimming: 6 bases; J trimming: 0 bases; junction bases outside the gene matches: 9. Germline V gene data show CDR1 as SGHDT and CDR2 as YYEEEE. The CDR3 consists of 15 residues.